One and the same sample provided the 18 T cell receptor beta chains below, sequenced in a study of OX40 agonist ivuxolimab in advanced cancers. The table came from immunoSEQ multiplex PCR; TCRdb's copy has only in-frame clones and leaves some out. The sample has some 48,000 clones, around 79% seen once. The sequences come from CD4+ or CD8+ T cells sorted from blood, collected in a trial of the OX40 agonist ivuxolimab. The source of these receptors is an adult with an advanced solid tumor such as melanoma, head and neck, liver or kidney cancer.

The CDR3 sequence is CATSRDRVGVAGELFF. The CDR3 DNA reads TGTGCCACCAGCAGAGATCGAGTCGGAGTCGCCGGGGAGCTGTTTTTT. This chain joins TRBV15 and TRBJ2-2; D remains ambiguous. The CDR3 spans 16 residues. CDR1 and CDR2 (germline): LNHNV, YYDKDF (reference sequence). V was cut by 0 bases and J by 6 bases, with 14 bases left in between.

CDR3 DNA sequence: TGTGCCAGTAGTATTGGAGGGACTAGCGCGCGTGAGCAGTTCTTC. Encoded protein: CASSIGGTSAREQFF. V and J are TRBV19 and TRBJ2-1, with TRBD2 matching 10 bases. Looked up from germline, CDR1 is LNHDA and CDR2 is SQIVND (reference sequence). Losses at the gene ends were 3 bases for V and 9 bases for J; bases not matched to a gene: 8. The CDR3 is 15 residues long. Filled out from reference TRBV19 and TRBJ2-1, the complete variable domain reads DGGITQSPKYLFRKEGQNVTLSCEQNLNHDAMYWYRQDPGQGLRLIYYSQIVNDFQKGDIAEGYSVSREKKESFPLTVTSAQKNPTAFYLCASSIGGTSAREQFFGPGTRLTVL.

This sequence joins TRBV30 and TRBJ2-3, with D possibly being TRBD2 (6 bases). The ends were cut back, 1 base at V and 1 base at J, with 9 bases in the middle. Germline V lookup: CDR1 GTSNPN, CDR2 SVGIG (reference sequence). This CDR3 is 14 amino acids long. The CDR3 reads CAWSGSSGTDTQYF. DNA of the CDR3: TGTGCCTGGAGTGGGTCTAGCGGCACAGATACGCAGTATTTT.

The sample holds a few counts of this clone. The V call is TRBV19, the J call TRBJ1-1; D not resolved. The ends were cut back, 6 bases at V and 4 bases at J, with 12 bases in the middle. This CDR3 contains 13 residues. Germline V gives CDR1 LNHDA, CDR2 SQIVND (reference sequence). CDR3 sequence reads: CASRGKGGTEAFF. For the CDR3, the DNA is TGTGCCAGTAGGGGGAAGGGCGGCACTGAAGCTTTCTTT.

A few counts support this clone. The chain is built from TRBV2 and TRBJ2-2; TRBD2 aligns across 7 bases. Germline CDR1 reads SNHLY; CDR2 reads FYNNEI. The V segment lost 7 bases and the J segment 2 bases; nucleotides outside the gene matches: 4. The CDR3 extends over 14 amino acids. The CDR3 region is CASIGGSNTGELFF. DNA for the CDR3: TGTGCCAGCATCGGCGGGAGTAACACCGGGGAGCTGTTTTTT.

The chain links TRBV27 to TRBJ2-7; 12 positions match TRBD2. J gave up 7 bases and V 3 bases, and 7 bases lay outside the gene matches. CDR3 length equals 15 residues. CDR1 MNHEY and CDR2 SMNVEV come from the germline V gene (reference sequence). CDR3 sequence: CASSLKLAGGGEQYF. CDR3 in DNA: TGTGCCAGCAGTTTGAAACTAGCGGGAGGAGGTGAGCAGTACTTC.

The genes are TRBV4-1 and TRBJ2-5; 10 nucleotides align to TRBD1. The CDR3 runs 17 residues. Germline V gene lookup returns CDR1 MGHRA and CDR2 YSYEKL. V shed 4 bases, J shed 4 bases, and the junction held 12 bases outside the gene matches. The CDR3 nucleotides are TGCGCCAGCAGCCCGAGGACAGGGGGGACAGTAGGAGAGACCCAGTACTTC. This gives the protein CASSPRTGGTVGETQYF.

The J gene is TRBJ2-5, the V gene TRBV19; 9 bases align to TRBD2. V gave up 4 bases and J gave up 7 bases; unmatched junction bases: 10. CDR1 is LNHDA and CDR2 is SQIVND in the germline V gene (reference sequence). The CDR3 has 15 amino acids. CDR3 residues: CASSNGLAGRGTQYF. CDR3 coding DNA: TGTGCCAGTAGTAATGGGCTAGCGGGGAGGGGGACCCAGTACTTC.

The gene calls are TRBV9 and TRBJ2-6, with TRBD2 matching over 8 bases. With V trimmed by 4 bases and J by 2 bases, 2 bases remained unmatched. CDR3 length: 15 amino acids. Germline loops: CDR1 SGDLS, CDR2 YYNGEE. CDR3 DNA sequence: TGTGCCAGCAGCAAGGGACTAGCTGGGGCCAACGTCCTGACTTTC. Encoded protein: CASSKGLAGANVLTF.

The table lists this clone with a few counts. The rearrangement links TRBV5-1 to TRBJ2-3; D is possibly TRBD2 (5 bases). Deletions cut 0 bases from V and 0 bases from J, with 11 bases between. The V gene's germline CDR1 is SGHRS and CDR2 YFSETQ. The CDR3 sequence is 16 residues long. CDR3 nucleotides: TGCGCCAGCAGCTTGGGTAGCGTAACTAGCACAGATACGCAGTATTTT. Residues: CASSLGSVTSTDTQYF.

CDR3 DNA sequence: TGTGCCAGCAGCGGGCGGGGCGGATACAATGAGCAGTTCTTC. This gives the protein CASSGRGGYNEQFF. The V and J genes are TRBV9 and TRBJ2-1; perhaps TRBD2 as D (6 bases). Germline V gives CDR1 SGDLS, CDR2 YYNGEE. V was shortened by 3 bases and J by 4 bases, with 11 bases between the two germline ends. The CDR3 extends over 14 amino acids. Drawing the rest from reference TRBV9 and TRBJ2-1, the complete variable domain is DSGVTQTPKHLITATGQRVTLRCSPRSGDLSVYWYQQSLDQGLQFLIQYYNGEERAKGNILERFSAQQFPDLHSELNLSSLELGDSALYFCASSGRGGYNEQFFGPGTRLTVL.

This chain links TRBV12-5 with TRBJ2-5; no definite D call. V was cut by 5 bases and J by 4 bases, with 8 bases left in between. Germline V gene data show CDR1 as LGHNT and CDR2 as FRNRAP. There are 12 residues in the CDR3. CDR3 protein: CASGPRGETQYF. CDR3 sequence (DNA): TGTGCTAGTGGTCCCCGCGGAGAGACCCAGTACTTC.

The sample holds a few counts of this clone. The chain has TRBV5-4 and TRBJ2-1, with 10 bases lining up with TRBD2. The CDR3 runs 15 residues. The V gene end was trimmed by 4 bases and the J gene end by 6 bases; junction bases not matched to a gene: 7. Germline V gene sequence: CDR1 SGHNT, CDR2 YYREEE (reference sequence). This CDR3 reads CASSKSGRAFNEQFF. The CDR3 DNA reads as TGTGCCAGCAGCAAAAGCGGGAGGGCCTTCAATGAGCAGTTCTTC.

J is TRBJ2-7 and V is TRBV2; TRBD2 aligns across 14 bases. Germline V gives CDR1 SNHLY, CDR2 FYNNEI. The V segment lost 6 bases and the J segment 7 bases; nucleotides outside the gene matches: 8. This CDR3 spans 15 amino acids. The CDR3 loop reads CASRRLAGGPSEQYF. The CDR3 DNA reads TGTGCCAGCAGACGACTAGCGGGAGGGCCCAGTGAGCAGTACTTC.

The chain combines TRBV11-2 with TRBJ2-5, with TRBD2 matching 11 bases. V shed 6 bases and J 5 bases; nucleotides not matched to a gene: 5. This CDR3 has 14 residues. Germline loops: CDR1 SGHAT, CDR2 FQNNGV. CDR3 region: CASRSGLAGETQYF. The CDR3 DNA is TGTGCCAGCAGATCAGGACTAGCGGGCGAGACCCAGTACTTC.

A note on this clone: A junction end diverges from the germline sequence, so it may reflect a read error. This rearrangement joins TRBV19 to TRBJ2-7; unclear D gene. Germline V gene sequence: CDR1 LNHDA, CDR2 SQIVND (reference sequence). The length of the CDR3 is 13 residues. The CDR3 region is CASSLDAFYEQYF. CDR3 sequence (DNA): TGTGCCAGTAGTCTAGACGCTTTCTACGAGCAGTACTTC.

This clone was observed once. J is TRBJ2-3 and V is TRBV6-1; tentatively, D is TRBD1 (5 bases). CDR1 is MNHNS and CDR2 is SASEGT in the germline V gene. The V end lost 0 bases, the J end lost 1 base, and 14 bases lay between the germline ends. The CDR3 is made up of 17 amino acids. The CDR3 region has the DNA TGTGCCAGCAGTGAAGCGCTTCGACAGTTAGGCACAGATACGCAGTATTTT. This gives the protein CASSEALRQLGTDTQYF.

This clone appeared once. V and J are TRBV7-2 and TRBJ2-1; 10 bases fit TRBD2. The CDR3 covers 16 residues. The V and J ends lost 2 bases and 8 bases, in that order; junction bases with no gene match: 9. Germline-derived CDR1 and CDR2 are SGHTA and FQGNSA. The CDR3 protein is CASSLLGVAGGDEQFF. Here the CDR3 DNA reads TGTGCCAGCAGCTTACTGGGAGTAGCGGGAGGAGATGAGCAGTTCTTC.